The sequence of this T cell receptor beta chain was determined in a study of T cell responses to AZD1222 COVID-19 vaccine. Study observations and caveats: The span of vaccine-associated CD4 TCRs extended across spike, with dominance at 160-218 and 743-854. Spike-specific TCR breadth and depth were elevated following two AZD1222 doses.

The CDR3 consists of 13 residues. Germline V CDR1 and CDR2: LGHNA, YSLEER. V lost 5 bases to trimming and J lost 4 bases, with 8 bases between them. Libraries were prepared by immunoSEQ multiplex PCR; TCRdb keeps only in-frame clonotypes and omits some of them. The sample has approximately 79,000 clones, around 82% seen once. On this clone itself: Its target is not known.

The starting material was peripheral blood, obtained 28 days after the second AZD1222 dose. The TCR originated in an adult who received the AZD1222 COVID-19 vaccine. This chain links TRBV4-3 with TRBJ2-2; D is uncertain. The CDR3 sequence: CASSEIGTGELFF. CDR3 DNA sequence: TGCGCCAGCAGCGAAATAGGCACCGGGGAGCTGTTTTTT.